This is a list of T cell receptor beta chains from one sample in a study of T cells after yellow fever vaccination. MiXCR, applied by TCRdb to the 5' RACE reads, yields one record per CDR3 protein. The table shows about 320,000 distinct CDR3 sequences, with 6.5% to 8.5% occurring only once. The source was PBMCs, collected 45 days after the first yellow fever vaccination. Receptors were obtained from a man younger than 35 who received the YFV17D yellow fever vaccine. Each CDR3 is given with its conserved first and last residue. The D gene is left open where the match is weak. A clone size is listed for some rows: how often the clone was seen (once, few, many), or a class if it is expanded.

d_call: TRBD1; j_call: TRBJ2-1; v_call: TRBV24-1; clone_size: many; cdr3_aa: CATSYSLGLGQGSNEQFF; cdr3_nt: TGTGCCACCAGCTACTCCCTGGGTCTGGGACAGGGATCCAATGAGCAGTTCTTC
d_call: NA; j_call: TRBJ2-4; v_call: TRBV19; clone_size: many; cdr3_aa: CASSIGDLNIQYF; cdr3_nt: TGTGCCAGTAGTATCGGGGATTTAAACATTCAGTACTTC
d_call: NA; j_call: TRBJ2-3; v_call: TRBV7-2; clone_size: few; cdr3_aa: CASSFLREDTQYF; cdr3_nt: TGTGCCAGCAGCTTCCTCAGGGAAGATACGCAGTATTTT
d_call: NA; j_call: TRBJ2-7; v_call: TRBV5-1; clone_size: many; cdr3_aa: CASSFDYEQYF; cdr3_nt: TGCGCCAGCAGTTTTGACTACGAGCAGTACTTC
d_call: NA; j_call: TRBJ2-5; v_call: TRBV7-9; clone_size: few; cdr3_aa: CASSELQPPMEETQYF; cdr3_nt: TGTGCCAGCAGCGAACTACAGCCCCCAATGGAGGAGACCCAGTACTTC
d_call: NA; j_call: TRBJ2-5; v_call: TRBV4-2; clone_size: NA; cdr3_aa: CASRRKGAEGETQYF; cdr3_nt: TGTGCCAGCAGGAGGAAAGGGGCGGAGGGAGAGACCCAGTACTTC
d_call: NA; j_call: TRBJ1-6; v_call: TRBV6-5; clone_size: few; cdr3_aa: CASRSISSYNSPLHF; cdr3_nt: TGTGCCAGCCGAAGCATAAGCTCCTATAATTCACCCCTCCACTTT
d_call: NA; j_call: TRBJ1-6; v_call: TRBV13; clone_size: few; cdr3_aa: CASSPAGTVNSPLHF; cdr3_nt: TGTGCCAGCAGCCCTGCCGGGACGGTTAATTCACCCCTCCACTTT
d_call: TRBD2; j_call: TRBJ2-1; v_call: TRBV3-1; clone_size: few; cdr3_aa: CACSQGLAGANEQFF; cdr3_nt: TGTGCCTGCAGCCAAGGCCTAGCGGGGGCCAATGAGCAGTTCTTC
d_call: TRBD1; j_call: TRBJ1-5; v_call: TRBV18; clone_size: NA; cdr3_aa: CASSPGTGLETQHF; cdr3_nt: TGTGCCAGCTCACCAGGGACAGGGTTAGAGACCCAGCATTTT
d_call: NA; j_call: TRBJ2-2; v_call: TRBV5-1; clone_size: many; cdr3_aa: CASSLRATENTGELFF; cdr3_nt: TGCGCCAGCAGCTTGAGGGCAACAGAGAACACCGGGGAGCTGTTTTTT
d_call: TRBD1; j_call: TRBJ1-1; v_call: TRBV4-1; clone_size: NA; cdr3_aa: CASSQPPRGTGVDKNTEAFF; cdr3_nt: TGCGCCAGCAGCCAACCCCCCAGAGGGACAGGGGTGGATAAGAACACTGAAGCTTTCTTT
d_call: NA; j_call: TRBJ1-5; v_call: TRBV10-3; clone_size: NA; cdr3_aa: CAISESEGGVWQPQHF; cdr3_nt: TGTGCCATCAGTGAGTCGGAGGGGGGCGTCTGGCAGCCCCAGCATTTT
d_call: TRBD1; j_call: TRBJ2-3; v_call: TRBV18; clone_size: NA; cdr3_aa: CASSPQGQGVDTQYF; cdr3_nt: TGTGCCAGCTCACCACAGGGACAGGGAGTAGATACGCAGTATTTT
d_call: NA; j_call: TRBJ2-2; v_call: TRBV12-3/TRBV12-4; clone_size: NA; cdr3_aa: CASSIGGNTGELFF; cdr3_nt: TGTGCCAGCAGCATAGGGGGAAACACCGGGGAGCTGTTTTTT
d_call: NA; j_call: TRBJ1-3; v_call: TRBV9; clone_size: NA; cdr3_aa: CASSVAPGSGNTIYF; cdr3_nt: TGTGCCAGCAGCGTAGCCCCTGGCTCTGGAAACACCATATATTTT
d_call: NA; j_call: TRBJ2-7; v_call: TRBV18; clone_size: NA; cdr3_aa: CASSPPGAASYEQYF; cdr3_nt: TGTGCCAGCTCACCACCGGGGGCAGCTTCCTACGAGCAGTACTTC
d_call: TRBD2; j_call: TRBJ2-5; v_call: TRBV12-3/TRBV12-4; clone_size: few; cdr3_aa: CASMRLAGAQETQYF; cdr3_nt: TGTGCCAGCATGAGGCTAGCGGGGGCCCAAGAGACCCAGTACTTC
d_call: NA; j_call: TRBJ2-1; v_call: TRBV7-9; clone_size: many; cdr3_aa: CASRRDSYNEQFF; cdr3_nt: TGTGCCTCCCGGCGGGACAGTTACAATGAGCAGTTCTTC
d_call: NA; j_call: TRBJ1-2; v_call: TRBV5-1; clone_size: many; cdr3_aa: CASSLGQGDGYTF; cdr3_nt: TGTGCCAGCAGCTTGGGGCAGGGAGATGGCTACACCTTC
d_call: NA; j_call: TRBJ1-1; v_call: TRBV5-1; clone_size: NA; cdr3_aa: CASSLESFTEAFF; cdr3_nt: TGCGCCAGCAGTCTGGAGTCGTTCACTGAAGCTTTCTTT
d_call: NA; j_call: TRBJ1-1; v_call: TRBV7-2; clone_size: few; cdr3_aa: CASSLVGGAEAFF; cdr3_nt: TGTGCCAGCAGCTTAGTTGGGGGAGCTGAAGCTTTCTTT
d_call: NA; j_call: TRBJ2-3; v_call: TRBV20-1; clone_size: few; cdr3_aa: CSARMQGSSTDTQYF; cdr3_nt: TGCAGTGCTAGGATGCAGGGATCTAGCACAGATACGCAGTATTTT
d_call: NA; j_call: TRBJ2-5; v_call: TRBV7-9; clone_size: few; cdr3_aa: CASSTGWGETQYF; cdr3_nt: TGTGCCAGCAGCACTGGGTGGGGAGAGACCCAGTACTTC
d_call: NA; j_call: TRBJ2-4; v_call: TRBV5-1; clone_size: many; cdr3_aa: CASSLQGSKNIQYF; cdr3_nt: TGCGCCAGCAGCTTACAGGGATCCAAAAACATTCAGTACTTC
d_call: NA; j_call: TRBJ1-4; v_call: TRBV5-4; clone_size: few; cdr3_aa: CASTLTGTNEKLFF; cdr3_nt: TGTGCCAGCACCCTCACGGGCACTAATGAAAAACTGTTTTTT
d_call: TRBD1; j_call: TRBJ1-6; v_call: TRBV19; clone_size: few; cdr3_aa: CASGDSQNSPLHF; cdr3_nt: TGTGCCAGTGGGGACAGTCAAAATTCACCCCTCCACTTT
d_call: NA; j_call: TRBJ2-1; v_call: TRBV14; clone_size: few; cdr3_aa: CASSHPVIGPQDEQFF; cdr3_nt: TGTGCCAGCAGCCACCCGGTGATAGGGCCCCAGGATGAGCAGTTCTTC
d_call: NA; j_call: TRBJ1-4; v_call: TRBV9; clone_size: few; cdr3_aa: CASSDRAIPTNEKLFF; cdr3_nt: TGTGCCAGCAGCGACCGGGCGATTCCAACTAATGAAAAACTGTTTTTT
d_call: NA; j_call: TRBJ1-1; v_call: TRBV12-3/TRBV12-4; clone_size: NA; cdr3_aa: CASSVYPDINTEAFF; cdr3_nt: TGTGCCAGCAGTGTCTATCCAGACATTAACACTGAAGCTTTCTTT
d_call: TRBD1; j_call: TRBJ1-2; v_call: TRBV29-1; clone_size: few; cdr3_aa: CSAATGGGGRVGYTF; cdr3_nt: TGCAGCGCTGCGACAGGGGGCGGCGGGCGGGTTGGCTACACCTTC
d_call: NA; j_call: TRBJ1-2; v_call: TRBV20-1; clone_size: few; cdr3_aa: CSARGRGYTF; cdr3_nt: TGCAGTGCTAGGGGGAGAGGCTACACCTTC
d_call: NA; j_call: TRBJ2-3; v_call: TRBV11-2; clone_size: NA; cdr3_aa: CASSFRTHYTDTQYF; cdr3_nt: TGTGCCAGCAGCTTCCGGACACACTACACAGATACGCAGTATTTT
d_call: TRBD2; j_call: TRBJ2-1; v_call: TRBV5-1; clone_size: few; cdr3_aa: CASGFSGGLSSDNEQFF; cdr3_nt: TGCGCCAGCGGGTTTAGCGGGGGCCTCAGTAGTGACAATGAGCAGTTCTTC
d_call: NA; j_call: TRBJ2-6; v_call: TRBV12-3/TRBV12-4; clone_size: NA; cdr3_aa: CASGPGHYSGANVLTF; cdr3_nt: TGTGCCAGCGGGCCGGGACACTACTCTGGGGCCAACGTCCTGACTTTC
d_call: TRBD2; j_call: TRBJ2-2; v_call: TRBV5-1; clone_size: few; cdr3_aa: CASGSGLNTGELFF; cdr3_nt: TGCGCCAGCGGTAGCGGGTTAAACACCGGGGAGCTGTTTTTT
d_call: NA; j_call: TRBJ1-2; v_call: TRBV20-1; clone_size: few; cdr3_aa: CSAAQGGVAFNYGYTF; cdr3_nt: TGCAGTGCTGCCCAGGGAGGTGTTGCCTTTAACTATGGCTACACCTTC
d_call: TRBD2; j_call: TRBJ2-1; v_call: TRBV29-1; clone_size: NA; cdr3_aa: CSVSGTSRNEQFF; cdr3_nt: TGCAGCGTCTCCGGGACTAGCCGCAATGAGCAGTTCTTC
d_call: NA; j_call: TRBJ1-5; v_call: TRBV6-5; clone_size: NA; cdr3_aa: CASSSRPRGFGNQPQHF; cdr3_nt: TGTGCCAGCAGTTCACGACCCAGGGGATTCGGCAATCAGCCCCAGCATTTT
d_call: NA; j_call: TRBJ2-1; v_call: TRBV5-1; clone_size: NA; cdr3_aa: CASSSQGGVYNEQFF; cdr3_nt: TGCGCCAGCAGCTCGCAGGGGGGCGTCTACAATGAGCAGTTCTTC
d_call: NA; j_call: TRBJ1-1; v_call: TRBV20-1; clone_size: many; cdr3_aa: CSGEGDTEAFF; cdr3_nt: TGCAGCGGCGAGGGAGACACTGAAGCTTTCTTT
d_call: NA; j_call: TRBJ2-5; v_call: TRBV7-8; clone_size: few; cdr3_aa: CASSLEAVKETQYF; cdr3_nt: TGTGCCAGCAGCTTAGAGGCAGTAAAAGAGACCCAGTACTTC
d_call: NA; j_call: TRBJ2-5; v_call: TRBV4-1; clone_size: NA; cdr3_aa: CASSTRQGIEGETQYF; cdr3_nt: TGCGCCAGCAGCACGAGACAAGGGATCGAGGGGGAGACCCAGTACTTC
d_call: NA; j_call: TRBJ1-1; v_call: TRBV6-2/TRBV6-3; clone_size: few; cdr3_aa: CASSLRGKGNTEAFF; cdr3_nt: TGTGCCAGCAGCCTCCGGGGGAAGGGAAACACTGAAGCTTTCTTT
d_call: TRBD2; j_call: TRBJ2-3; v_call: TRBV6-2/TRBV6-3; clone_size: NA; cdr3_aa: CASSYSQLAGAPDTQYF; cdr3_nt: TGTGCCAGCAGTTACTCCCAACTAGCGGGGGCACCAGATACGCAGTATTTT
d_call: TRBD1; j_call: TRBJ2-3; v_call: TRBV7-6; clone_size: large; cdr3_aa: CASSLEGDRGSDTQYF; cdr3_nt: TGTGCCAGCAGCTTAGAAGGGGACAGGGGTTCAGATACGCAGTATTTT
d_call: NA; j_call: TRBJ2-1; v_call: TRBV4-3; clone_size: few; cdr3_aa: CASSQGSSSYNEQFF; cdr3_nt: TGCGCCAGCAGCCAAGGCTCGAGCTCCTACAATGAGCAGTTCTTC
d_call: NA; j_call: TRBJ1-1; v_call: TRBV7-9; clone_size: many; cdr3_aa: CASSLGAGEAFF; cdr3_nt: TGTGCCAGCAGCTTAGGAGCGGGTGAAGCTTTCTTT
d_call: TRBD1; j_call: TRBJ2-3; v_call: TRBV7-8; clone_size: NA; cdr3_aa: CASTVRLVDRGLNTQYF; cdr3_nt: TGTGCCAGCACCGTTAGGTTGGTGGACAGGGGTCTAAATACGCAGTATTTT
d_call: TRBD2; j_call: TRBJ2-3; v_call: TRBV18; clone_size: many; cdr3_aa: CASSPTSATTTDTQYF; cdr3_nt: TGTGCCAGCTCGCCGACTAGCGCCACCACCACAGATACGCAGTATTTT